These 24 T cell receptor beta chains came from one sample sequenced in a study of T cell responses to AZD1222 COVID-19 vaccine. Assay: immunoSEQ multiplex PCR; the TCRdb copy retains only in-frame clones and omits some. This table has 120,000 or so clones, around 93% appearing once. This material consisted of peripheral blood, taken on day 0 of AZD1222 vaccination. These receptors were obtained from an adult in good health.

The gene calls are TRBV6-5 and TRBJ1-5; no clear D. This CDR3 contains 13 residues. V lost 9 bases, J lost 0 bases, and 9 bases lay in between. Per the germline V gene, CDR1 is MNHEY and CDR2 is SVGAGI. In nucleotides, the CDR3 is TGTGCCAGTTCGTATGTTAGCAATCAGCCCCAGCATTTT. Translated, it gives CASSYVSNQPQHF.

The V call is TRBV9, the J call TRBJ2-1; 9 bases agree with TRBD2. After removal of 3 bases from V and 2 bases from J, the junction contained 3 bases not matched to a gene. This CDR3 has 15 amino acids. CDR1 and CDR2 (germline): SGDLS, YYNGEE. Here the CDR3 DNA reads TGTGCCAGCAGCGCCGCTAGCGGGACCTACAATGAGCAGTTCTTC. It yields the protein CASSAASGTYNEQFF. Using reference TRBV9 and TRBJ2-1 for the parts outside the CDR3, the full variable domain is DSGVTQTPKHLITATGQRVTLRCSPRSGDLSVYWYQQSLDQGLQFLIQYYNGEERAKGNILERFSAQQFPDLHSELNLSSLELGDSALYFCASSAASGTYNEQFFGPGTRLTVL.

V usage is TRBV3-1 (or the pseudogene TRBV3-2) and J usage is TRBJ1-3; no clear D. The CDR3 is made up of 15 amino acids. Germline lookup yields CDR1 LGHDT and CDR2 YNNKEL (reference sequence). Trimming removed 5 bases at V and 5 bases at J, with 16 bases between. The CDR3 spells CASSSTGIQRNTIYF. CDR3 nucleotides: TGTGCCAGCAGCTCAACCGGGATCCAGCGAAACACCATATATTTT.

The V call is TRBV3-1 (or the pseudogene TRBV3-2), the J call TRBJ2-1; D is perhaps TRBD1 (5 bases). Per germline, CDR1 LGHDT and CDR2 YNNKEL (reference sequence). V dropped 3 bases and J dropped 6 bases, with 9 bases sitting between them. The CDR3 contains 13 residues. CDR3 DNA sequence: TGTGCCAGCAGCCATCTTGACAGCAATGAGCAGTTCTTC. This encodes CASSHLDSNEQFF.

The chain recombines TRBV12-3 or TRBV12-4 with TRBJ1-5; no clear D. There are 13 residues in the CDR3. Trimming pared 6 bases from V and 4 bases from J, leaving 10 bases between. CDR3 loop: CASSSDRNQPQHF. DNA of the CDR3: TGTGCCAGCAGCTCGGACCGGAATCAGCCCCAGCATTTT.

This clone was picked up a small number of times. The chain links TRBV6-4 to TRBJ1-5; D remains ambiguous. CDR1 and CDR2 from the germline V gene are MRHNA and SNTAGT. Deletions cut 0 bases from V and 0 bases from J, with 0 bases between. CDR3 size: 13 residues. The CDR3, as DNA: TGTGCCAGCAGTGACTCTAGCAATCAGCCCCAGCATTTT. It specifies CASSDSSNQPQHF.

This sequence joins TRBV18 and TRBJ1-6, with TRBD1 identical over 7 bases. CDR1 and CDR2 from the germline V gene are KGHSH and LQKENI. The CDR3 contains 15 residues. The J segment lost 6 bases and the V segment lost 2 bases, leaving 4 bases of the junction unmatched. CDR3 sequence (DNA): TGTGCCAGCTCACCAGGACAGGCGAGTAATTCACCCCTCCACTTT. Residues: CASSPGQASNSPLHF.

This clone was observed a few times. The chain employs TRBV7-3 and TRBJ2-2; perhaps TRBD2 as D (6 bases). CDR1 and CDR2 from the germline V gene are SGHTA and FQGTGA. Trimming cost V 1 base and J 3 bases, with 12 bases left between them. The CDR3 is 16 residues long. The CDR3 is CASSLMGGKDTGELFF. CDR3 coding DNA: TGTGCCAGCAGCTTAATGGGCGGGAAGGACACCGGGGAGCTGTTTTTT.

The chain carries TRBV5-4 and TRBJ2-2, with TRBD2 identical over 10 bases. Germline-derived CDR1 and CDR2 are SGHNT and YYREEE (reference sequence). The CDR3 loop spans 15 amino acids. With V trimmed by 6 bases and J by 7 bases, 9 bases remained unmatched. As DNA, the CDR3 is TGTGCCAGCAAGTCTAGCGGGAGTGGTGGCGGGGAGCTGTTTTTT. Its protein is CASKSSGSGGGELFF. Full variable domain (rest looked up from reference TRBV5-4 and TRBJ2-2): ETGVTQSPTHLIKTRGQQVTLRCSSQSGHNTVSWYQQALGQGPQFIFQYYREEENGRGNFPPRFSGLQFPNYSSELNVNALELDDSALYLCASKSSGSGGGELFFGEGSRLTVL.

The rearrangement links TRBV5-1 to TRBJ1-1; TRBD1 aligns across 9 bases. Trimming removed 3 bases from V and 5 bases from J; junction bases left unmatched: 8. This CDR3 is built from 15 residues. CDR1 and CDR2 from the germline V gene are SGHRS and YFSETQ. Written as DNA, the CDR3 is TGCGCCAGCAGCTATTCCGGGACAGGGATGACTGAAGCTTTCTTT. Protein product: CASSYSGTGMTEAFF.

Here the CDR3 DNA reads TGTGCCAGCAGTTTTTGGGGGGACACCGGGGAGCTGTTTTTT. It is translated as CASSFWGDTGELFF. This chain joins TRBV27 and TRBJ2-2; D is perhaps TRBD2 (6 bases). The CDR3 spans 14 residues. CDR1 is MNHEY and CDR2 is SMNVEV in the germline V gene (reference sequence). Trimming cost V 3 bases and J 3 bases, with 8 bases left between them.

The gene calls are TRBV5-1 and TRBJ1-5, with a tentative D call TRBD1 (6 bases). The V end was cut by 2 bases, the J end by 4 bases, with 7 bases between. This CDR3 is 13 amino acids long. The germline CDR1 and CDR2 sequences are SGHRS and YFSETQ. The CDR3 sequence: CASSFQGNQPQHF. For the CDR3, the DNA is TGCGCCAGCAGCTTTCAGGGGAATCAGCCCCAGCATTTT.

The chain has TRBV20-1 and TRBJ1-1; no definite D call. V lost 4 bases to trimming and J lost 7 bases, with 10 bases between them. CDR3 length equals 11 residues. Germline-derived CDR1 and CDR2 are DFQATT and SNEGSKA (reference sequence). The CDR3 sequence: CSAKETVEAFF. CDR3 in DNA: TGCAGTGCTAAAGAGACGGTTGAAGCTTTCTTT.

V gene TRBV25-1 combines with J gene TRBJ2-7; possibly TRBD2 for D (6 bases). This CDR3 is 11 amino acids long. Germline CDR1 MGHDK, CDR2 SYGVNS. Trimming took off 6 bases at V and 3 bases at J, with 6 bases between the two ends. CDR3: CASSGGYEQYF. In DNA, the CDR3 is TGTGCCAGCAGCGGGGGCTACGAGCAGTACTTC.

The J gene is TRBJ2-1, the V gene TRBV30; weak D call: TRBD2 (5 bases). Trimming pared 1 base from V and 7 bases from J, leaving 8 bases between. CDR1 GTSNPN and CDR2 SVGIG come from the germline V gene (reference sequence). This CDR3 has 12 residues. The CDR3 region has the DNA TGTGCCTGGAGTGCGGAGGAAAATGAGCAGTTCTTC. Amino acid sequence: CAWSAEENEQFF.

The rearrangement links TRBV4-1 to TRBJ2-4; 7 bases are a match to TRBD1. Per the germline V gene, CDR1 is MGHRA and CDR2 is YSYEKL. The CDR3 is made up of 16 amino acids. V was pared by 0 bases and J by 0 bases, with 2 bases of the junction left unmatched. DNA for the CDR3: TGCGCCAGCAGCCAAGAACAGGGGCGAGCCAAAAACATTCAGTACTTC. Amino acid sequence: CASSQEQGRAKNIQYF.

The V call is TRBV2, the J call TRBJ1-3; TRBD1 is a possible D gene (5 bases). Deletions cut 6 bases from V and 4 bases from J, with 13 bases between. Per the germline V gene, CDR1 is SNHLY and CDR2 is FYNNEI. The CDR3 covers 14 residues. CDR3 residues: CASSAGGVGNTIYF. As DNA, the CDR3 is TGTGCCAGCAGCGCCGGGGGGGTCGGAAACACCATATATTTT.

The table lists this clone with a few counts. This CDR3 is CASSFWTSGSTDTQYF. CDR3 nucleotide sequence: TGTGCCAGCAGCTTCTGGACTAGCGGTAGCACAGATACGCAGTATTTT. This chain uses TRBV7-9 with TRBJ2-3; 10 positions match TRBD2. The J segment lost 0 bases and the V segment lost 3 bases, leaving 3 bases of the junction unmatched. The CDR3 consists of 16 residues. Looked up from germline, CDR1 is SEHNR and CDR2 is FQNEAQ (reference sequence).

As DNA, the CDR3 is TGTGCCAGCAGTCCTCGGAGTAGCGGGGTGTGGACAGATACGCAGTATTTT. Amino acids: CASSPRSSGVWTDTQYF. The V and J genes are TRBV28 and TRBJ2-3, with 8 bases lining up with TRBD2. CDR3 length: 17 amino acids. The germline V gene has CDR1 MDHEN and CDR2 SYDVKM. V dropped 5 bases and J dropped 3; count of bases not matched to a gene: 13.

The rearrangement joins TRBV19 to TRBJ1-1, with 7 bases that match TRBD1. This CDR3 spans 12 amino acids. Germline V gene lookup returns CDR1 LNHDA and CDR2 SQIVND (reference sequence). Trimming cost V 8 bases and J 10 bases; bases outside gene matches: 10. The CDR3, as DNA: TGTGCCAGTGGGGGTATAGGGGGCACAGCTTTCTTT. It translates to CASGGIGGTAFF.

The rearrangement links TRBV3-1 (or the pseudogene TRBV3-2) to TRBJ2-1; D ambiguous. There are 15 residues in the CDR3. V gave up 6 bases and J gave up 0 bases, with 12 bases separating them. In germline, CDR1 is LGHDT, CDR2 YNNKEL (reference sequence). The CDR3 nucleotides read TGTGCCAGCAGGCGAGAGCTAAGCTCCTACAATGAGCAGTTCTTC. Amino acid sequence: CASRRELSSYNEQFF.

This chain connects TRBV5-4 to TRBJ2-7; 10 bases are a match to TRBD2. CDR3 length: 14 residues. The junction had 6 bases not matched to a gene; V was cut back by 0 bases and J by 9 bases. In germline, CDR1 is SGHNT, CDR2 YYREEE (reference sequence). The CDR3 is CASSLEFQREGQYF. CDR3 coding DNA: TGTGCCAGCAGCTTGGAGTTCCAGCGGGAGGGGCAGTACTTC. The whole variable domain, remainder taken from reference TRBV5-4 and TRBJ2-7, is ETGVTQSPTHLIKTRGQQVTLRCSSQSGHNTVSWYQQALGQGPQFIFQYYREEENGRGNFPPRFSGLQFPNYSSELNVNALELDDSALYLCASSLEFQREGQYFGPGTRLTVT.

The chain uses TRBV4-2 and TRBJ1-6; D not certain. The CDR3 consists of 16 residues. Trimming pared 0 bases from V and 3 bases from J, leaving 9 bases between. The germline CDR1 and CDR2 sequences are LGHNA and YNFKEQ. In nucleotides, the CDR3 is TGTGCCAGCAGCCAAGATCGGAACAGCTATAATTCACCCCTCCACTTT. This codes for CASSQDRNSYNSPLHF.

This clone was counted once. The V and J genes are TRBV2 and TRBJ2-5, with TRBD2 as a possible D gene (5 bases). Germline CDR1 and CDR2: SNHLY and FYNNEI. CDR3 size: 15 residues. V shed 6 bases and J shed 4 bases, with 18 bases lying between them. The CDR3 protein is CASRIEGALAETQYF. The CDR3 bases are TGTGCCAGCAGAATCGAGGGAGCTTTAGCAGAGACCCAGTACTTC.